The present T cell receptor (beta chain) was sequenced within a study of early T cells in non-severe SARS-CoV-2 infection. Study summary: Sequencing input comprised bulk RNA from unsorted whole blood; chain pairing was not available.

Germline CDR1 reads SGHRS; CDR2 reads YFSETQ. The ends were cut back, 0 bases at V and 11 bases at J, with 8 bases in the middle. The length of the CDR3 is 11 residues. Individual cDNA molecules were tagged with unique molecular identifiers. MiXCR was run by TCRdb on the 5' RACE reads, yielding one entry per CDR3 protein. Of 50,000 to 60,000 distinct CDR3 sequences detected, 10% appear once; the ten largest clones hold roughly 4.5%. The source material was whole blood. V usage is TRBV5-1 and J usage is TRBJ1-1, with D possibly matching TRBD1 (5 bases). This receptor was obtained from an adult who was a healthcare worker with PCR-confirmed SARS-CoV-2 infection or an uninfected control (not recorded which). The CDR3 spells CASSLGGKAFF. The CDR3 nucleotides read TGCGCCAGCAGCTTGGGGGGGAAGGCTTTCTTT.